Following are 17 T cell receptor beta chains from one sample sequenced in a study of T cells in Graves' hyperthyroidism and ophthalmopathy (dated by TCRdb to the late 2010s). Libraries were prepared through multiplex PCR. For sequencing, an Illumina HiSeq 2000 was employed. The TCR beta CDR3 regions were amplified from the RNA transcripts. A first-round RT-PCR of the TCR CDR3 used the HTBI primer set with the Qiagen OneStep RT-PCR kit. The public reads were run again by TCRdb, first through fastp at Q25 and then through MiXCR, and only productive beta chains were kept. Identical CDR3 protein sequences are pooled into one entry, listed with their most common genes and DNA. In this sample the table shows about 380,000 distinct CDR3 sequences, under 20% of which occur a single time. The ten largest make up 35% to 45% of the sample. What was sequenced was blood. These receptors were taken from a man aged 18 to 29 with Graves' ophthalmopathy.

In DNA form, the CDR3 reads TGTGCCACCAGTGATGCCGGTTACTACGAGCAGTACTTC. Residues: CATSDAGYYEQYF. J is TRBJ2-7 and V is TRBV24-1; D is uncertain. The CDR3 has 13 residues. Deletions cut 3 bases from V and 3 bases from J, with 8 bases between. Germline V gene data show CDR1 as KGHDR and CDR2 as SFDVKD.

The chain uses TRBV25-1 and TRBJ2-2; D call uncertain. The CDR3 sequence is 14 residues long. V lost 6 bases and J lost 8, with 16 bases in between. Per germline, CDR1 MGHDK and CDR2 SYGVNS. The CDR3 region is CASSHAGLGGELFF. The CDR3 bases are TGTGCCAGCAGCCACGCCGGCTTAGGAGGGGAGCTGTTTTTT.

Turning to this clonotype: One end of the junction is discordant with germline, which a read error may explain. The V and J genes are TRBV12-3 or TRBV12-4 and TRBJ1-3; D gene ambiguous. This CDR3 contains 13 residues. The CDR3 loop reads CASSWDTGSTIYF. For the CDR3, the DNA is TGTGCCAGCAGCTGGGATACTGGAAGCACCATATATTTT.

With respect to this clonotype: The CDR3 carries no conserved terminal phenylalanine or tryptophan, so it likely arises from a read error. The J gene is TRBJ2-2, the V gene TRBV29-1; tentative D call: TRBD2 (6 bases). V lost 2 bases, J lost 7 bases, and 14 bases lay in between. The CDR3 sequence is 14 residues long. Germline CDR1 reads SQVTM; CDR2 reads ANQGSEA. The CDR3 spells CSVETPGGDGELFL. CDR3 coding DNA: TGCAGCGTTGAAACGCCCGGCGGGGACGGGGAGCTGTTTCTT.

This clonotype showed up many times. V gene TRBV14 combines with J gene TRBJ2-7; D might be TRBD2 (6 bases). V was cut by 4 bases and J by 5 bases, with 12 bases left in between. Germline loops: CDR1 SGHDN, CDR2 FVKESK. The CDR3 has 13 residues. Written as DNA, the CDR3 is TGTGCCAGCAGCCGGAGGGACTGGGACGAGCAGTACTTC. This translates into CASSRRDWDEQYF. Complete variable domain (other parts from reference TRBV14 and TRBJ2-7): EAGVTQFPSHSVIEKGQTVTLRCDPISGHDNLYWYRRVMGKEIKFLLHFVKESKQDESGMPNNRFLAERTGGTYSTLKVQPAELEDSGVYFCASSRRDWDEQYFGPGTRLTVT.

The genes are TRBV10-3 and TRBJ2-3; TRBD1 aligns across 10 bases. Germline V gene data show CDR1 as ENHRY and CDR2 as SYGVKD. The V and J ends lost 11 bases and 8 bases, in that order; junction bases with no gene match: 10. The CDR3 has 13 residues. In nucleotides, the CDR3 is TGTGCCTTGAGCGGGACAGGGGTTTCTACGCAGTATTTT. Translating gives CALSGTGVSTQYF.

This clonotype was counted ten times or more. The V and J genes are TRBV20-1 and TRBJ1-2, with D hard to call. Germline CDR1 and CDR2: DFQATT and SNEGSKA (reference sequence). The germline V and J ends were trimmed by 5 bases and 1 base, with 14 bases remaining between them. The CDR3 loop spans 14 amino acids. The CDR3 loop reads CSASKWAGNYGYTF. The CDR3 DNA sequence: TGCAGTGCTTCCAAATGGGCGGGTAACTATGGCTACACCTTC.

This clonotype came up once. The chain has TRBV4-1 and TRBJ2-3, with 7 bases lining up with TRBD2. Germline V CDR1 and CDR2: MGHRA, YSYEKL. The CDR3 is 19 residues long. The V gene end was trimmed by 2 bases and the J gene end by 0 bases; junction bases not matched to a gene: 14. The CDR3 DNA sequence: TGCGCCAGCAGCCAAATGTATGGCGGTGGACTAGGAAGCACAGATACGCAGTATTTT. This encodes CASSQMYGGGLGSTDTQYF.

The genes are TRBV5-5 and TRBJ2-3; perhaps D is TRBD1 or TRBD2 (5 bases each). V shed 5 bases and J shed 1 base, with 11 bases lying between them. The CDR3 length is 14 residues. In germline, CDR1 is SGHKS, CDR2 YYEKEE (reference sequence). Written as DNA, the CDR3 is TGTGCCAGCAGGGGGGTAAGGGGCACAGATACGCAGTATTTT. This sequence encodes CASRGVRGTDTQYF.

This clonotype was detected many times. This chain joins TRBV7-6 and TRBJ2-5; 14 bases map to TRBD2. Germline V gene data show CDR1 as SGHVS and CDR2 as FNYEAQ. After removal of 3 bases from V and 5 bases from J, the junction contained 11 bases not matched to a gene. The CDR3 length is 18 residues. The chain's CDR3 is CASSFLGTSGGRAETQYF. CDR3 coding DNA: TGTGCCAGCAGCTTCCTAGGGACTAGCGGGGGTAGGGCGGAGACCCAGTACTTC.

The V and J genes are TRBV15 and TRBJ1-4; D remains unclear. CDR3 length equals 16 residues. CDR1 and CDR2 from the germline V gene are LNHNV and YYDKDF (reference sequence). Trimming removed 3 bases at V and 6 bases at J, with 17 bases between. The DNA of the CDR3 is TGTGCCACCAGCAGGCCTACTGGGGATTTATATGAAAAACTGTTTTTT. It translates to CATSRPTGDLYEKLFF.

The V and J genes are TRBV2 and TRBJ2-1, with 7 bases identical to TRBD1. The V segment lost 4 bases and the J segment 2 bases; nucleotides outside the gene matches: 5. Per the germline V gene, CDR1 is SNHLY and CDR2 is FYNNEI. CDR3 length equals 15 residues. CDR3 amino acids: CASSASGTAYNEQFF. CDR3 in DNA: TGTGCCAGCAGTGCGTCCGGGACAGCCTACAATGAGCAGTTCTTC. Complete variable domain (other parts from reference TRBV2 and TRBJ2-1): EPEVTQTPSHQVTQMGQEVILRCVPISNHLYFYWYRQILGQKVEFLVSFYNNEISEKSEIFDDQFSVERPDGSNFTLKIRSTKLEDSAMYFCASSASGTAYNEQFFGPGTRLTVL.

This clonotype was detected many times. This chain joins TRBV7-6 and TRBJ1-2; TRBD1 might be the D (5 bases). The V gene's germline CDR1 is SGHVS and CDR2 FNYEAQ. The CDR3 totals 13 residues. V was cut by 2 bases and J by 3 bases, with 7 bases left in between. The CDR3 sequence is CASSLRDYYGYTF. In nucleotides, the CDR3 is TGTGCCAGCAGCTTAAGGGACTACTATGGCTACACCTTC.

The chain joins TRBV15 to TRBJ1-4; perhaps TRBD1 as D (6 bases). The CDR3 has 13 amino acids. CDR1 and CDR2 (germline): LNHNV, YYDKDF (reference sequence). Between the trimmed V and J ends, which lost 4 bases and 8 bases, there was a span of 11 bases. The CDR3: CATSTRGREKLFF. CDR3 in DNA: TGTGCCACCAGCACGCGGGGGCGCGAAAAACTGTTTTTT.

J is TRBJ2-1 and V is TRBV14; perhaps TRBD1 as D (5 bases). CDR1 is SGHDN and CDR2 is FVKESK in the germline V gene. The CDR3 spans 12 residues. Trimming left V 7 bases short and J 3 bases short, with 7 bases between. The CDR3 loop reads CASNQGYNEQFF. For the CDR3, the DNA is TGTGCCAGCAACCAGGGCTACAATGAGCAGTTCTTC.

V gene TRBV27 combines with J gene TRBJ2-7; 12 positions match TRBD1. CDR3 length equals 14 residues. Per the germline V gene, CDR1 is MNHEY and CDR2 is SMNVEV (reference sequence). The V and J ends lost 4 bases and 6 bases, in that order; junction bases with no gene match: 4. CDR3 DNA: TGTGCCAGCAGTTCTGGGACAGGGGGCGCCGAGCAGTACTTC. It is translated as CASSSGTGGAEQYF.

This clonotype has only a few counts. The CDR3 DNA reads TGTGCCAGCAGACCACCCCCTGACAGGCCCTCCTACGAGCAGTACTTC. Translation gives CASRPPPDRPSYEQYF. The V call is TRBV6-2 or TRBV6-3, the J call TRBJ2-7; D is possibly TRBD1 (6 bases). The CDR3 is 16 amino acids. The ends were cut back, 6 bases at V and 0 bases at J, with 18 bases in the middle. CDR1 and CDR2 (germline): MNHEY, SVGEGT.